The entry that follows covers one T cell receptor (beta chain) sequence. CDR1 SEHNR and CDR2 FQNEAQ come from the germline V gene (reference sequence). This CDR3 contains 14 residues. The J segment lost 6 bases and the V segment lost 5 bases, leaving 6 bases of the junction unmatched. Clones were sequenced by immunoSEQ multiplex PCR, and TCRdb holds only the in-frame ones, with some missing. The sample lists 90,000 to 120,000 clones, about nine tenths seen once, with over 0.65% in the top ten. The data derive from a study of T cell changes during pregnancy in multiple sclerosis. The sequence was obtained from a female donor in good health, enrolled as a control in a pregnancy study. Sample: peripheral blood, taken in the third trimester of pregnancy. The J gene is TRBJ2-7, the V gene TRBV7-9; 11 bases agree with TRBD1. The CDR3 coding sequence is TGTGCCAGCAGCCCAGGGGGACAGGGGGGCGAGCAGTACTTC. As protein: CASSPGGQGGEQYF.